A selection of T cell receptor beta chains follows, all from one sample in a study of blood T cell repertoires in COVID-19. The data were produced by immunoSEQ multiplex PCR, yet TCRdb's version contains in-frame clones alone and is incomplete. The data contain 150,000 or so clones, roughly 84% of them singletons. Source material: PBMCs or T cells enriched from blood (not recorded which). These receptors were collected from a woman between 50 and 59 years old who had recovered from COVID-19. Both conserved end residues are part of each CDR3. A D gene is named only where the DNA matches it firmly. Not every row has a clone size; where given, it reads once, few, many or a size class.

V gene: TRBV29-1
J gene: TRBJ2-1
D gene: NA
clone size: NA
CDR3 protein: CSVEVVGSYNEQFF
CDR3 DNA: TGCAGCGTTGAAGTGGTGGGCAGTTACAATGAGCAGTTCTTC

V gene: TRBV10-3
J gene: TRBJ2-1
D gene: TRBD2
clone size: NA
CDR3 protein: CAISTSGGADEQFF
CDR3 DNA: TGTGCCATCAGCACTAGCGGGGGGGCTGATGAGCAGTTCTTC

V gene: TRBV5-1
J gene: TRBJ1-3
D gene: NA
clone size: NA
CDR3 protein: CASSSDTSSGNTIYF
CDR3 DNA: TGCGCCAGCAGCTCGGACACGAGCTCTGGAAACACCATATATTTT

V gene: TRBV4-1
J gene: TRBJ2-1
D gene: TRBD2
clone size: NA
CDR3 protein: CASSQDWGLAGVKFF
CDR3 DNA: TGCGCCAGCAGCCAAGATTGGGGACTAGCGGGGGTGAAGTTCTTC

V gene: TRBV6-5
J gene: TRBJ1-5
D gene: NA
clone size: NA
CDR3 protein: CASSKDSFSQPQHF
CDR3 DNA: TGTGCCAGCAGCAAAGACAGTTTTAGCCAGCCCCAGCATTTT

V gene: TRBV18
J gene: TRBJ1-6
D gene: NA
clone size: NA
CDR3 protein: CASSPAERNSPLHF
CDR3 DNA: TGTGCCAGCTCACCGGCGGAGCGAAATTCACCCCTCCACTTT

V gene: TRBV5-5
J gene: TRBJ1-5
D gene: NA
clone size: few
CDR3 protein: CASSLDLNQPQHF
CDR3 DNA: TGTGCCAGCAGCCTAGATCTTAATCAGCCCCAGCATTTT

V gene: TRBV6-5
J gene: TRBJ2-1
D gene: TRBD2
clone size: few
CDR3 protein: CASWKRDLSGEQFF
CDR3 DNA: TGTGCCAGCTGGAAGCGGGATCTTAGTGGTGAGCAGTTCTTC

V gene: TRBV6-5
J gene: TRBJ2-1
D gene: TRBD2
clone size: NA
CDR3 protein: CASSYGLAGGRGEQFF
CDR3 DNA: TGTGCCAGCAGTTACGGGCTAGCGGGTGGACGAGGTGAGCAGTTCTTC

V gene: TRBV5-1
J gene: TRBJ1-4
D gene: TRBD1
clone size: NA
CDR3 protein: CASSLSGTGAEKLFF
CDR3 DNA: TGCGCCAGCAGCTTATCCGGGACAGGGGCTGAAAAACTGTTTTTT

V gene: TRBV6-5
J gene: TRBJ2-1
D gene: TRBD1
clone size: NA
CDR3 protein: CASILLQGGLNEQFF
CDR3 DNA: TGTGCCAGCATTCTATTACAGGGGGGACTCAATGAGCAGTTCTTC

V gene: TRBV28
J gene: TRBJ2-3
D gene: TRBD1
clone size: NA
CDR3 protein: CASSPGQGYPDTQYF
CDR3 DNA: TGTGCCAGCAGCCCCGGACAGGGGTACCCAGATACGCAGTATTTT

V gene: TRBV5-1
J gene: TRBJ1-2
D gene: NA
clone size: once
CDR3 protein: CATPWGPGYGYTF
CDR3 DNA: TGCGCCACCCCGTGGGGGCCCGGCTATGGCTACACCTTC

V gene: TRBV9
J gene: TRBJ1-2
D gene: NA
clone size: NA
CDR3 protein: CASSVNSAENYGYTF
CDR3 DNA: TGTGCCAGCAGCGTTAATTCTGCGGAAAACTATGGCTACACCTTC

V gene: TRBV4-1
J gene: TRBJ1-5
D gene: TRBD1
clone size: NA
CDR3 protein: CASSQDPGQSEQPQHF
CDR3 DNA: TGCGCCAGCAGCCAAGATCCGGGACAGTCCGAGCAGCCCCAGCATTTT

V gene: TRBV7-9
J gene: TRBJ2-1
D gene: NA
clone size: NA
CDR3 protein: CASSQRRDEQFF
CDR3 DNA: TGTGCCAGCAGCCAGAGGCGGGATGAGCAGTTCTTC

V gene: TRBV7-2
J gene: TRBJ1-2
D gene: NA
clone size: NA
CDR3 protein: CASSLFEGRDGYTF
CDR3 DNA: TGTGCCAGCAGCTTATTTGAGGGTCGGGATGGCTACACCTTC

V gene: TRBV4-3
J gene: TRBJ2-2
D gene: TRBD2
clone size: NA
CDR3 protein: CASSPGLASSGELFF
CDR3 DNA: TGCGCCAGCAGCCCGGGACTAGCTTCATCCGGGGAGCTGTTTTTT

V gene: TRBV29-1
J gene: TRBJ1-1
D gene: TRBD1
clone size: few
CDR3 protein: CSVEGRGTGDTEAFF
CDR3 DNA: TGCAGCGTTGAGGGACGTGGGACAGGGGACACTGAAGCTTTCTTT

V gene: TRBV18
J gene: TRBJ1-4
D gene: NA
clone size: NA
CDR3 protein: CASSPGQNEKLFF
CDR3 DNA: TGTGCCAGCTCACCTGGACAGAATGAAAAACTGTTTTTT

V gene: TRBV11-3
J gene: TRBJ2-7
D gene: NA
clone size: NA
CDR3 protein: CASSLGAYEQYF
CDR3 DNA: TGTGCCAGCAGCTTAGGAGCCTACGAGCAGTACTTC

V gene: TRBV4-3
J gene: TRBJ2-2
D gene: NA
clone size: NA
CDR3 protein: CASSQLQGPSNTGELFF
CDR3 DNA: TGCGCCAGCAGCCAACTACAGGGCCCTTCGAACACCGGGGAGCTGTTTTTT

V gene: TRBV3-1/TRBV3-2
J gene: TRBJ2-5
D gene: TRBD2
clone size: NA
CDR3 protein: CASSQTSGPQETQYF
CDR3 DNA: TGTGCCAGCAGCCAAACTAGCGGGCCCCAAGAGACCCAGTACTTC

V gene: TRBV5-1
J gene: TRBJ2-5
D gene: NA
clone size: NA
CDR3 protein: CASSLGQIQETQYF
CDR3 DNA: TGCGCCAGCAGCTTGGGGCAGATACAAGAGACCCAGTACTTC

V gene: TRBV15
J gene: TRBJ2-7
D gene: TRBD1
clone size: NA
CDR3 protein: CATSRGIIGQGGHEQYF
CDR3 DNA: TGTGCCACCAGCAGGGGAATCATAGGACAGGGCGGCCACGAGCAGTACTTC

V gene: TRBV6-2/TRBV6-3
J gene: TRBJ1-2
D gene: TRBD1
clone size: NA
CDR3 protein: CASSYSPRTGNYGYTF
CDR3 DNA: TGTGCCAGCAGTTACTCGCCCAGGACAGGGAACTATGGCTACACCTTC